The clone carrying this T cell receptor (beta chain) was seen more than once but under ten times. The source of the sample is a study of T cell responses to AZD1222 COVID-19 vaccine. V dropped 3 bases and J dropped 1 base, with 9 bases sitting between them. The germline CDR1 and CDR2 sequences are SGHTA and FQGTGA. CDR3 length: 14 residues. TCRdb keeps only in-frame clones here, not all; method: immunoSEQ multiplex PCR. The table lists 130,000 or so clones, approximately 86% of them singletons, with around 12% in the top ten. V gene TRBV7-3 combines with J gene TRBJ1-1; D is perhaps TRBD1 (5 bases). This sequence originates from an adult in good health. This sample comprised peripheral blood, obtained on day 0 of AZD1222 vaccination. The CDR3 spells CASSFGTANTEAFF. The DNA of the CDR3 is TGTGCCAGCAGCTTCGGGACGGCGAACACTGAAGCTTTCTTT.